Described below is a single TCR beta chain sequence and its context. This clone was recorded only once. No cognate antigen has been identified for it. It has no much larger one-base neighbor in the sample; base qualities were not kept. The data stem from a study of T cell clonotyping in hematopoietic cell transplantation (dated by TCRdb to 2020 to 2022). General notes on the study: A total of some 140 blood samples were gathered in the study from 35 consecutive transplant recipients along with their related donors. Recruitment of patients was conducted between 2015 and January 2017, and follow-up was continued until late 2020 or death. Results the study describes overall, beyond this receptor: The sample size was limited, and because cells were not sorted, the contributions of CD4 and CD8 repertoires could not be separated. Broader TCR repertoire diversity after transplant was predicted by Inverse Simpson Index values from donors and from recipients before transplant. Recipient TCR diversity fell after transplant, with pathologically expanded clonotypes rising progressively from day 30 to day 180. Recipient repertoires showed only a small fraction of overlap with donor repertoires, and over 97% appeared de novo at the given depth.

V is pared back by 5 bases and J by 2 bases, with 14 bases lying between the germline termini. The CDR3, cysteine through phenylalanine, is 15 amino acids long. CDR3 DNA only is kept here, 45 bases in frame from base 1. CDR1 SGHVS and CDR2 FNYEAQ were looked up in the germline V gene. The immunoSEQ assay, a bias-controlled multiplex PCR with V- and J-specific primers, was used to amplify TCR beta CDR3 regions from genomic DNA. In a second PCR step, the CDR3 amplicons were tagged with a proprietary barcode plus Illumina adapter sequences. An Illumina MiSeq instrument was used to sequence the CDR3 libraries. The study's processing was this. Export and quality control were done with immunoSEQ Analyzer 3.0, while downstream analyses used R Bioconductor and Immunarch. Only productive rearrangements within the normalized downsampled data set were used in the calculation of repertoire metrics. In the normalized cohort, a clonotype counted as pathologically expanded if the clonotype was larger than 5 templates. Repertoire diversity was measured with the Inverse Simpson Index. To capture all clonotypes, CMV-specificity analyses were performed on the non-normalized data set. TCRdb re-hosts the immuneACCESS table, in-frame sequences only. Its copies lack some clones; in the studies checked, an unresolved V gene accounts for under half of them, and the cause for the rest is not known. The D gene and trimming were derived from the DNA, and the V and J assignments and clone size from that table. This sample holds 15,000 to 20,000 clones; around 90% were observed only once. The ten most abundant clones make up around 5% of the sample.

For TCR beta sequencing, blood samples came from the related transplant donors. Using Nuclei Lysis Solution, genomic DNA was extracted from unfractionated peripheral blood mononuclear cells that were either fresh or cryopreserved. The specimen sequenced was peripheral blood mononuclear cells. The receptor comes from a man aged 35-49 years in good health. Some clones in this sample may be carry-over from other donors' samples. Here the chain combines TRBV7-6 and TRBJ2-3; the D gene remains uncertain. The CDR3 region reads CASSLTPVPTDTQYF. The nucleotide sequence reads TGTGCCAGCAGCCTAACTCCGGTCCCCACAGATACGCAGTATTTT.